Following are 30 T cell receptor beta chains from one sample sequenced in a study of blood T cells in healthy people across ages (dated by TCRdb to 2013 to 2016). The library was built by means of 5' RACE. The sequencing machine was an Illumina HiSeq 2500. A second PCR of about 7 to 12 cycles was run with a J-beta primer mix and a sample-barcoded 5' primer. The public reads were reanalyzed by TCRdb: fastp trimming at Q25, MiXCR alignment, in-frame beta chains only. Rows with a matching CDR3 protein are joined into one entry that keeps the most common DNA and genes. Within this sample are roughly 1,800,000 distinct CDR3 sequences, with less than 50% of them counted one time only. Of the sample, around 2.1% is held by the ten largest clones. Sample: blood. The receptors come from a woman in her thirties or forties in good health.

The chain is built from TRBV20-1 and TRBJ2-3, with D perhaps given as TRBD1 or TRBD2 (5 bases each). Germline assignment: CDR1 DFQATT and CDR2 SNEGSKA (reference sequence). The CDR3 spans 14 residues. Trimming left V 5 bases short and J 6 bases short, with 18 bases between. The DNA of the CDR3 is TGCAGTGCTTATGGGACCGCCGAAGGCGATACGCAGTATTTT. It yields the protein CSAYGTAEGDTQYF.

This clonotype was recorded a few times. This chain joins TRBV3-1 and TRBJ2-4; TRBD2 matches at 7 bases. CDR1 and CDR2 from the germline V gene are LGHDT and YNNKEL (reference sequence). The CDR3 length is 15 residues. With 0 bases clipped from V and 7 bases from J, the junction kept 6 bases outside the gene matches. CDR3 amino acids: CASSQEGTIRNIQYF. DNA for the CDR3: TGTGCCAGCAGCCAAGAAGGGACTATCAGGAACATTCAGTACTTC.

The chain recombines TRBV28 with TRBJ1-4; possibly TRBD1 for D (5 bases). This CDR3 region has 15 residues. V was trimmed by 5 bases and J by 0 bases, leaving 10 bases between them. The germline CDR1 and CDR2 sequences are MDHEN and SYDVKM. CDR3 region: CASSGGTATNEKLFF. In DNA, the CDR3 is TGTGCCAGCAGTGGGGGGACTGCAACTAATGAAAAACTGTTTTTT.

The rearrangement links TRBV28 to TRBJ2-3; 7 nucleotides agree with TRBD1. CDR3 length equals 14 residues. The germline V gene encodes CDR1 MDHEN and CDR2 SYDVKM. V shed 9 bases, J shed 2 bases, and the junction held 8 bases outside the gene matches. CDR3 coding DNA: TGTGCCAGTAACCGACAGGGCTACACAGATACGCAGTATTTT. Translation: CASNRQGYTDTQYF.

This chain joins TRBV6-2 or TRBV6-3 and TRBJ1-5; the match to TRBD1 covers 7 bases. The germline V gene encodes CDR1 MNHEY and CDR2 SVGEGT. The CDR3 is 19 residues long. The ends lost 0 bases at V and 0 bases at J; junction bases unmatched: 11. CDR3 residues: CASSYSPRDRAYSNQPQHF. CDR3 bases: TGTGCCAGCAGTTACTCGCCCCGAGACAGGGCTTATAGCAATCAGCCCCAGCATTTT.

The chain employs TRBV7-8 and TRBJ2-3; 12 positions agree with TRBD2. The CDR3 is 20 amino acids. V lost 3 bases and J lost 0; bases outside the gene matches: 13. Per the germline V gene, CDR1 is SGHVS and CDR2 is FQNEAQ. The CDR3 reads CASSFPTSGGRHTSTDTQYF. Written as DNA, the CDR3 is TGTGCCAGCAGCTTCCCGACTAGCGGGGGACGCCACACTAGCACAGATACGCAGTATTTT.

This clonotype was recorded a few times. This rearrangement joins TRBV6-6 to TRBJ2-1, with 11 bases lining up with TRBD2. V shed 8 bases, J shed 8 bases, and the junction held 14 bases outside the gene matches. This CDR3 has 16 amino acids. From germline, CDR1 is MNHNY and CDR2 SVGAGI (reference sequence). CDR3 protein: CASLRTSGHKGDEQFF. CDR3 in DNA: TGTGCCAGCTTACGGACTAGCGGGCATAAAGGGGATGAGCAGTTCTTC.

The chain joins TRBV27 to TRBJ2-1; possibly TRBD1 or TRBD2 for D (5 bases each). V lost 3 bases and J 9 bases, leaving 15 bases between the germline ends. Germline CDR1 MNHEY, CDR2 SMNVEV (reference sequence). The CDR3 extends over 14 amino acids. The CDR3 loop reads CASSFGRGGGEQFF. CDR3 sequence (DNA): TGTGCCAGCAGTTTTGGAAGGGGTGGGGGTGAGCAGTTCTTC.

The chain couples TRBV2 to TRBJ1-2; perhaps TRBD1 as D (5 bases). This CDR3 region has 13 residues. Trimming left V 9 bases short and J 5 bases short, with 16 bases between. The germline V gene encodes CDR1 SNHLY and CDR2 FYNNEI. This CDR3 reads CARGGTYLYGYTF. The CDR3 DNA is TGTGCCAGGGGGGGGACTTACCTATATGGCTACACCTTC.

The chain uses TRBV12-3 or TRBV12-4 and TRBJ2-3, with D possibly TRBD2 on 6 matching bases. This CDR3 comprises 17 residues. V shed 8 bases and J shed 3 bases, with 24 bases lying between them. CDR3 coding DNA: TGTGCCAGCCTTAGGGCACCGGGGGTGGGCAAAACAGATACGCAGTATTTT. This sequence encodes CASLRAPGVGKTDTQYF.

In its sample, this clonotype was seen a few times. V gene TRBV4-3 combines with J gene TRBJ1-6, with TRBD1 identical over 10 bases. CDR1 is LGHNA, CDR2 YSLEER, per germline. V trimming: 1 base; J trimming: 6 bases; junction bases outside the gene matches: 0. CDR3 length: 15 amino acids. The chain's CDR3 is CASSQGQGANSPLHF. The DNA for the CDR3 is TGCGCCAGCAGCCAAGGACAGGGGGCTAATTCACCCCTCCACTTT.

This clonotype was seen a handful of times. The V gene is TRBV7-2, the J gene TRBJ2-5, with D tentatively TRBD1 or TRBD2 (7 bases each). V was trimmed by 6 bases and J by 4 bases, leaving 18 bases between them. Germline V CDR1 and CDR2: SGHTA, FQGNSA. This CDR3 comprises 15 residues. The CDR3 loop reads CASSSPTGEGETQYF. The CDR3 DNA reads TGTGCCAGCAGTTCGCCTACAGGGGAGGGAGAGACCCAGTACTTC.

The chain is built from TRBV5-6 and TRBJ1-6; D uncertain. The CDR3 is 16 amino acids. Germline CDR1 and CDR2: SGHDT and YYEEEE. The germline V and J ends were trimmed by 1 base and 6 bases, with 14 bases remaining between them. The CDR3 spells CASSLCTGLLNSPLHF. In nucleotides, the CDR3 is TGTGCCAGCAGCTTGTGCACGGGCCTACTTAATTCACCCCTCCACTTT.

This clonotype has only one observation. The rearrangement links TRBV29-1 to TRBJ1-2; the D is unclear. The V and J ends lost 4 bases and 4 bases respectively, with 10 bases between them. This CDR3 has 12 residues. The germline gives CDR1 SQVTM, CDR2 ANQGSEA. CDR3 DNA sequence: TGCAGCGTTGTGGCGGAATCCTATGGCTACACCTTC. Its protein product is CSVVAESYGYTF.

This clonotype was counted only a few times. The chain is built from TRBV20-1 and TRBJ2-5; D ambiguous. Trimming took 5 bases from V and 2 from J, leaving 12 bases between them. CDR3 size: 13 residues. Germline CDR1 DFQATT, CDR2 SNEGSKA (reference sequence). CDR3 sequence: CSAHNRNQETQYF. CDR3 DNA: TGCAGTGCTCACAATCGGAATCAAGAGACCCAGTACTTC.

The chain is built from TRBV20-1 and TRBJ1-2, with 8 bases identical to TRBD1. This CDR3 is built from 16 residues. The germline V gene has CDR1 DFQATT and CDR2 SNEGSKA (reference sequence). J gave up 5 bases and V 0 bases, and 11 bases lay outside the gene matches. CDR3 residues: CSARDERQGIGYGYTF. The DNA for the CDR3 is TGCAGTGCTAGAGATGAGAGACAGGGGATTGGGTATGGCTACACCTTC.

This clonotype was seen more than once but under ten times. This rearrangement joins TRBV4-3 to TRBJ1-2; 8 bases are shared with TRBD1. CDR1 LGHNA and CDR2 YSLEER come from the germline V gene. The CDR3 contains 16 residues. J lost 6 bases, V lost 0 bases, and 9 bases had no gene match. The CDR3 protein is CASSQDRAGGADGYTF. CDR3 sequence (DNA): TGCGCCAGCAGCCAAGATCGGGCAGGGGGCGCAGATGGCTACACCTTC.

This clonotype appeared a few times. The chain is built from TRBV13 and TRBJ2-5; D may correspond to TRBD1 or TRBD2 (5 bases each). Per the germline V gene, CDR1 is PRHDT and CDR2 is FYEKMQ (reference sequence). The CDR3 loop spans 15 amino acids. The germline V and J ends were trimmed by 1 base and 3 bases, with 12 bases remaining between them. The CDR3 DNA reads TGTGCCAGCAGCTTAGTCGAGGGGCCAAAAGAGACCCAGTACTTC. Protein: CASSLVEGPKETQYF. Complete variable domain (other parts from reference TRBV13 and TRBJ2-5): AAGVIQSPRHLIKEKRETATLKCYPIPRHDTVYWYQQGPGQDPQFLISFYEKMQSDKGSIPDRFSAQQFSDYHSELNMSSLELGDSALYFCASSLVEGPKETQYFGPGTRLLVL.

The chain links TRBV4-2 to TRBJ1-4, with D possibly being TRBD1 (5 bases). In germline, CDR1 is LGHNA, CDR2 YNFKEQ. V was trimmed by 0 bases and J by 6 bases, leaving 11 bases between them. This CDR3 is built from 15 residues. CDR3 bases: TGTGCCAGCAGCCAAGAGTGGCAGGGTGATGAAAAACTGTTTTTT. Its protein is CASSQEWQGDEKLFF.

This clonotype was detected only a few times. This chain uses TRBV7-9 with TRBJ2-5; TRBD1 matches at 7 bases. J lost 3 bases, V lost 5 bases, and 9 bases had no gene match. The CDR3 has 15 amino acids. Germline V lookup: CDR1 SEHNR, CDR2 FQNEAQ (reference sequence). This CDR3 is CASSPPDRDKETQYF. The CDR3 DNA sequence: TGTGCCAGCAGCCCACCTGACAGGGACAAAGAGACCCAGTACTTC.

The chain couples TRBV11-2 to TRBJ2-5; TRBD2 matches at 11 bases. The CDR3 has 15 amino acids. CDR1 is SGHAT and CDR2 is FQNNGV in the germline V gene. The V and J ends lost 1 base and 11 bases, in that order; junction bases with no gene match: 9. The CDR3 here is CASSLAVAGGPEQYF. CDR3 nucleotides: TGTGCCAGCAGCTTAGCGGTAGCGGGGGGGCCTGAGCAGTACTTC.

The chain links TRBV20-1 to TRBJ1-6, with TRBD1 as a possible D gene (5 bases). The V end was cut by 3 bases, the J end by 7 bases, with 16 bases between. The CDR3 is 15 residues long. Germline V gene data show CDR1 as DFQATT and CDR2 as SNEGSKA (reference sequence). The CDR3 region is CSASTPGSGNSPLHF. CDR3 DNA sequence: TGCAGTGCTAGCACCCCGGGTTCAGGGAATTCACCCCTCCACTTT.

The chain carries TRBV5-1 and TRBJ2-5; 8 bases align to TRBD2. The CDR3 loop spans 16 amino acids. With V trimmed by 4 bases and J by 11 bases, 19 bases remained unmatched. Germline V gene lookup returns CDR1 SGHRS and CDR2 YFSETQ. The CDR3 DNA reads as TGCGCCAGCAGCCTCTTCCGGGGGGGTGCCTCAAATGAGCAGTACTTC. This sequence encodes CASSLFRGGASNEQYF.

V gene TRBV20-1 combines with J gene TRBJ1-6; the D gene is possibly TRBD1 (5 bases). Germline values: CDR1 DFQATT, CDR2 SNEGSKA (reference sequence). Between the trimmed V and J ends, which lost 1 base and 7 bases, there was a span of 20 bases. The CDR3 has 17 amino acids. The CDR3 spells CSARGFGGEVMNSPLHF. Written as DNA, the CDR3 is TGCAGTGCTAGAGGATTCGGGGGGGAAGTCATGAATTCACCCCTCCACTTT.

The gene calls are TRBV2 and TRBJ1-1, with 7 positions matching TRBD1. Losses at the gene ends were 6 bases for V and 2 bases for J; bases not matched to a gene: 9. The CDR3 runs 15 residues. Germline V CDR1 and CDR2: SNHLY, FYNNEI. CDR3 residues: CASSSQGRVNTEAFF. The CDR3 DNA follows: TGTGCCAGCAGCTCACAGGGGAGGGTTAACACTGAAGCTTTCTTT. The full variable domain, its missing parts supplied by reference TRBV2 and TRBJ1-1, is EPEVTQTPSHQVTQMGQEVILRCVPISNHLYFYWYRQILGQKVEFLVSFYNNEISEKSEIFDDQFSVERPDGSNFTLKIRSTKLEDSAMYFCASSSQGRVNTEAFFGQGTRLTVV.

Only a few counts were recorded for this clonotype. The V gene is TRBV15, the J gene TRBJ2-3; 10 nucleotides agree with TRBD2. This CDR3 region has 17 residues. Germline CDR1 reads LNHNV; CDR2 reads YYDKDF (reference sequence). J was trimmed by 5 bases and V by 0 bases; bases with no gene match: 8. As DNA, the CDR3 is TGTGCCACCAGCAGAGATCCAGCGGGGGGGCTGGGAGATACGCAGTATTTT. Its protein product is CATSRDPAGGLGDTQYF.

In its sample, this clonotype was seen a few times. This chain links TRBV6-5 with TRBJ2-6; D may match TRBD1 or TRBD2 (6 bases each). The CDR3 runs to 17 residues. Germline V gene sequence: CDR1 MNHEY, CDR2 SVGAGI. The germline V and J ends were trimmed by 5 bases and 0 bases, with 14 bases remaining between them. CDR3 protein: CASSIGGTFSGANVLTF. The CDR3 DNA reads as TGTGCCAGCAGTATAGGGGGGACCTTCTCTGGGGCCAACGTCCTGACTTTC.

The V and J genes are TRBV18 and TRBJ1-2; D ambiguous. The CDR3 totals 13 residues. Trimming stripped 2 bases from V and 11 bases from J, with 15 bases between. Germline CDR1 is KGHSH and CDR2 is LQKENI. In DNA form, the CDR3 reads TGTGCCAGCTCACCAGATGTAGTAACAGAGTACACCTTC. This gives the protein CASSPDVVTEYTF.

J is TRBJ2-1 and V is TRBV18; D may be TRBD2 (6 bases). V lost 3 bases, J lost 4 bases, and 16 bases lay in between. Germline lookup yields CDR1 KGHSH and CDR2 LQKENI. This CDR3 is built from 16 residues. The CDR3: CASSPLQGGRYNEQFF. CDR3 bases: TGTGCCAGCTCACCTCTGCAGGGAGGCAGGTACAATGAGCAGTTCTTC.

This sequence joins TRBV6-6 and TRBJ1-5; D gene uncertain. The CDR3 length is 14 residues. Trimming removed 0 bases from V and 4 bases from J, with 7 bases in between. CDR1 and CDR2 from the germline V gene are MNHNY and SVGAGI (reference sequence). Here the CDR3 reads CASSYSLSNQPQHF. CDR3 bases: TGTGCCAGCAGTTACTCGCTTTCGAATCAGCCCCAGCATTTT.